These 24 T cell receptor beta chains share one sample of origin, sequenced in a study of control samples from healthy donors and cancer patients. The data were produced by immunoSEQ multiplex PCR, yet TCRdb's version contains in-frame clones alone and is incomplete. Among 90,000 to 120,000 clones listed, approximately 84% were seen once. Specimen: blood. These receptors were taken from a man younger than 30 in good health.

The chain recombines TRBV10-3 with TRBJ1-1; D not certain. Germline V gene data show CDR1 as ENHRY and CDR2 as SYGVKD. V shed 1 base and J shed 1 base, with 4 bases lying between them. The CDR3 runs to 13 residues. CDR3 sequence (DNA): TGTGCCATCAGTGAGTATGGGAACACTGAAGCTTTCTTT. Translating gives CAISEYGNTEAFF.

This clone was detected only once. The J gene is TRBJ1-6, the V gene TRBV5-6, with 10 bases matching TRBD1. Germline V gene lookup returns CDR1 SGHDT and CDR2 YYEEEE. CDR3 length: 16 residues. With 0 bases clipped from V and 7 bases from J, the junction kept 4 bases outside the gene matches. In DNA form, the CDR3 reads TGTGCCAGCAGCTTGGGATCGACAGGGGGCAATTCACCCCTCCACTTT. Translated, it gives CASSLGSTGGNSPLHF.

This rearrangement joins TRBV10-2 to TRBJ1-2, with TRBD1 matching over 9 bases. In germline, CDR1 is WSHSY, CDR2 SAAADI. The V and J ends lost 7 bases and 4 bases, in that order; junction bases with no gene match: 7. This CDR3 contains 14 residues. The chain's CDR3 is CASTQRTGAYGYTF. For the CDR3, the DNA is TGCGCCAGCACCCAGAGGACAGGGGCCTATGGCTACACCTTC.

The chain links TRBV7-9 to TRBJ2-5; D is uncertain. V lost 5 bases and J 1 base, leaving 5 bases between the germline ends. Germline CDR1 and CDR2: SEHNR and FQNEAQ (reference sequence). This CDR3 comprises 12 residues. CDR3 amino acids: CASSPVQETQYF. CDR3 bases: TGTGCCAGCAGCCCTGTCCAAGAGACCCAGTACTTC.

This clone was seen only a few times. This chain joins TRBV7-2 and TRBJ1-5; no reliable D call. Germline CDR1 SGHTA, CDR2 FQGNSA. The V end lost 2 bases, the J end lost 3 bases, and 11 bases lay between the germline ends. CDR3 length: 15 amino acids. The CDR3 nucleotides are TGTGCCAGCAGCTTATTGGGTCTTGACAATCAGCCCCAGCATTTT. Translated, it gives CASSLLGLDNQPQHF.

This clone occurred once. The chain has TRBV7-8 and TRBJ1-2; D might be TRBD1 (6 bases). Germline assignment: CDR1 SGHVS and CDR2 FQNEAQ. The V gene lost 7 bases and the J gene lost 3 bases, with 18 bases spanning the gap. The CDR3 has 15 residues. For the CDR3, the DNA is TGTGCCAGCAACCAAAACGCGGGGGGCGACTATGGCTACACCTTC. This codes for CASNQNAGGDYGYTF. The full variable domain, completed using reference TRBV7-8 and TRBJ1-2, is GAGVSQSPRYKVAKRGQDVALRCDPISGHVSLFWYQQALGQGPEFLTYFQNEAQLDKSGLPSDRFFAERPEGSVSTLKIQRTQQEDSAVYLCASNQNAGGDYGYTFGSGTRLTVV.

The rearrangement links TRBV10-3 to TRBJ2-5; TRBD2 is a possible D gene (6 bases). The ends were cut back, 6 bases at V and 5 bases at J, with 13 bases in the middle. This CDR3 is built from 13 residues. Per germline, CDR1 ENHRY and CDR2 SYGVKD. CDR3 residues: CAISRDFDETQYF. DNA for the CDR3: TGTGCCATCAGCCGGGACTTTGACGAGACCCAGTACTTC.

V usage is TRBV12-5 and J usage is TRBJ1-2; D remains unclear. Germline CDR1 LGHNT, CDR2 FRNRAP. V lost 5 bases to trimming and J lost 3 bases, with 13 bases between them. The CDR3 loop spans 14 amino acids. The CDR3 region is CASGAPKGYYGYTF. CDR3 DNA sequence: TGTGCTAGTGGTGCCCCGAAAGGGTACTATGGCTACACCTTC. Looking up the rest from reference TRBV12-5 and TRBJ1-2 gives the full variable domain: DARVTQTPRHKVTEMGQEVTMRCQPILGHNTVFWYRQTMMQGLELLAYFRNRAPLDDSGMPKDRFSAEMPDATLATLKIQPSEPRDSAVYFCASGAPKGYYGYTFGSGTRLTVV.

This chain uses TRBV2 with TRBJ1-5; D remains unclear. The V end lost 6 bases, the J end lost 6 bases, and 12 bases lay between the germline ends. This CDR3 is built from 13 residues. Per germline, CDR1 SNHLY and CDR2 FYNNEI. The CDR3 coding sequence is TGTGCCAGCAGCGAAAGGAATAGTCAGCCCCAGCATTTT. Translating gives CASSERNSQPQHF. Complete variable domain (other parts from reference TRBV2 and TRBJ1-5): EPEVTQTPSHQVTQMGQEVILRCVPISNHLYFYWYRQILGQKVEFLVSFYNNEISEKSEIFDDQFSVERPDGSNFTLKIRSTKLEDSAMYFCASSERNSQPQHFGDGTRLSIL.

The rearrangement joins TRBV27 to TRBJ1-6; no firm D call. Germline CDR1 reads MNHEY; CDR2 reads SMNVEV (reference sequence). Trimming stripped 3 bases from V and 0 bases from J, with 15 bases between. This CDR3 region has 18 residues. The CDR3 region has the DNA TGTGCCAGCAGTTTTTGGCCTTCGTTGAGCTCCTATAATTCACCCCTCCACTTT. Amino acid sequence: CASSFWPSLSSYNSPLHF.

This clone was counted once. V is TRBV7-8 and J is TRBJ2-5, with D unclear. Germline V gene data show CDR1 as SGHVS and CDR2 as FQNEAQ. This CDR3 is built from 15 residues. V was pared by 0 bases and J by 6 bases, with 14 bases between. CDR3 sequence reads: CASSLAAVGGQTQYF. CDR3 nucleotide sequence: TGTGCCAGCAGCTTAGCGGCGGTAGGCGGCCAGACCCAGTACTTC. The whole variable domain, remainder taken from reference TRBV7-8 and TRBJ2-5, is GAGVSQSPRYKVAKRGQDVALRCDPISGHVSLFWYQQALGQGPEFLTYFQNEAQLDKSGLPSDRFFAERPEGSVSTLKIQRTQQEDSAVYLCASSLAAVGGQTQYFGPGTRLLVL.

The genes are TRBV24-1 and TRBJ1-5; tentative D call: TRBD1 (5 bases). Germline CDR1 KGHDR, CDR2 SFDVKD. Deletions cut 3 bases from V and 2 bases from J, with 10 bases between. This CDR3 contains 15 residues. The CDR3 region has the DNA TGTGCCACCAGTGATGGGACCACCCGCAATCAGCCCCAGCATTTT. Protein sequence: CATSDGTTRNQPQHF.

J is TRBJ1-2 and V is TRBV19; 8 nucleotides line up with TRBD1. The CDR3 consists of 18 residues. The germline gives CDR1 LNHDA, CDR2 SQIVND (reference sequence). Trimming cost V 0 bases and J 1 base; bases outside gene matches: 10. Here the CDR3 reads CASSIDKSGTGVNYGYTF. The CDR3 DNA follows: TGTGCCAGTAGTATAGATAAAAGTGGGACAGGCGTTAACTATGGCTACACCTTC.

The chain employs TRBV6-6 and TRBJ2-6; a possible D gene is TRBD1 (6 bases). Germline CDR1 MNHNY, CDR2 SVGAGI (reference sequence). This CDR3 is built from 15 residues. V lost 7 bases, J lost 3 bases, and 13 bases lay in between. CDR3 bases: TGTGCCAGCATAAACAGGGTTGGTGGGGCCAACGTCCTGACTTTC. This sequence encodes CASINRVGGANVLTF.

This clone has only a few counts. This sequence joins TRBV19 and TRBJ1-5; the D gene is possibly TRBD1 (5 bases). The CDR3 extends over 16 amino acids. Germline CDR1 LNHDA, CDR2 SQIVND (reference sequence). Trimming left V 9 bases short and J 1 base short, with 19 bases between. CDR3 in amino acids: CASTFGGLLSNQPQHF. The CDR3 bases are TGTGCCAGCACCTTCGGGGGTCTTTTAAGCAATCAGCCCCAGCATTTT.

The chain combines TRBV5-6 with TRBJ1-2; tentatively, D is TRBD1 (5 bases). The V end was cut by 0 bases, the J end by 8 bases, with 17 bases between. Germline V gene lookup returns CDR1 SGHDT and CDR2 YYEEEE. This CDR3 region has 15 residues. The CDR3 loop is CASSLVQGPNIGYTF. The CDR3 region has the DNA TGTGCCAGCAGCTTGGTGCAGGGACCTAACATCGGCTACACCTTC.

This chain links TRBV28 with TRBJ1-2, with D possibly TRBD1 on 5 matching bases. This CDR3 is built from 13 residues. The germline gives CDR1 MDHEN, CDR2 SYDVKM. V lost 6 bases, J lost 7 bases, and 15 bases lay in between. CDR3 loop: CASRPQTGFGYTF. Here the CDR3 DNA reads TGTGCCAGCAGACCTCAAACAGGCTTTGGCTACACCTTC.

V gene TRBV6-5 combines with J gene TRBJ1-6, with TRBD1 identical over 7 bases. The germline gives CDR1 MNHEY, CDR2 SVGAGI. After removal of 6 bases from V and 10 bases from J, the junction contained 6 bases not matched to a gene. This CDR3 spans 13 amino acids. Here the CDR3 reads CASRTGIRSPLHF. Written as DNA, the CDR3 is TGTGCCAGCAGGACAGGGATCAGGTCACCCCTCCACTTT.

The rearrangement uses TRBV9 and TRBJ1-6; D is unclear. Germline V gene lookup returns CDR1 SGDLS and CDR2 YYNGEE. The CDR3 runs to 17 residues. Trimming took 4 bases from V and 1 from J, leaving 15 bases between them. This CDR3 reads CASSPSAGNSYNSPLHF. The CDR3 coding sequence is TGTGCCAGCAGCCCCTCAGCCGGGAATTCCTATAATTCACCCCTCCACTTT.

In this sample, this clone turned up a few times. The chain is built from TRBV27 and TRBJ2-7; TRBD1 is a possible D gene (5 bases). Deletions cut 3 bases from V and 3 bases from J, with 15 bases between. The CDR3 has 15 residues. The V gene's germline CDR1 is MNHEY and CDR2 SMNVEV (reference sequence). In DNA form, the CDR3 reads TGTGCCAGCAGTTTCCAGGGCGCCCAACACTACGAGCAGTACGTC. This sequence encodes CASSFQGAQHYEQYV.

This chain uses TRBV13 with TRBJ2-1, with 14 bases matching TRBD2. CDR3 length: 17 residues. Per germline, CDR1 PRHDT and CDR2 FYEKMQ (reference sequence). J gave up 6 bases and V 3 bases, and 7 bases lay outside the gene matches. The CDR3 is CASSFPTSGGAPNEQFF. CDR3 nucleotides: TGTGCCAGCAGCTTTCCGACTAGCGGGGGGGCCCCCAATGAGCAGTTCTTC.

Only one count was recorded for this clone. The gene calls are TRBV19 and TRBJ2-3; a possible D gene is TRBD2 (7 bases). The CDR3 is 18 residues long. The V end lost 9 bases, the J end lost 1 base, and 26 bases lay between the germline ends. CDR1 and CDR2 from the germline V gene are LNHDA and SQIVND (reference sequence). CDR3 residues: CASHKGGWGGKRTDTQYF. CDR3 coding DNA: TGTGCCAGCCACAAAGGGGGTTGGGGGGGCAAGCGCACAGATACGCAGTATTTT.

This clone was recorded once. The chain has TRBV9 and TRBJ1-5, with D possibly matching TRBD1 (5 bases). Deletions cut 3 bases from V and 5 bases from J, with 15 bases between. Germline V gene sequence: CDR1 SGDLS, CDR2 YYNGEE. This CDR3 is 15 amino acids long. CDR3 DNA sequence: TGTGCCAGCAGCGCGGGGGGGAAGGGCGATCAGCCCCAGCATTTT. Its translation is CASSAGGKGDQPQHF.

Only one count was recorded for this clone. The rearrangement links TRBV11-2 to TRBJ2-4; TRBD2 matches 10 bases. Per germline, CDR1 SGHAT and CDR2 FQNNGV. The CDR3 loop spans 16 amino acids. The V segment lost 1 base and the J segment 11 bases; nucleotides outside the gene matches: 11. This CDR3 reads CASSLGERGGETVQYF. The CDR3 bases are TGTGCCAGCAGCTTAGGAGAGCGGGGGGGCGAAACGGTTCAGTACTTC. The full variable domain, its missing parts supplied by reference TRBV11-2 and TRBJ2-4, is EAGVAQSPRYKIIEKRQSVAFWCNPISGHATLYWYQQILGQGPKLLIQFQNNGVVDDSQLPKDRFSAERLKGVDSTLKIQPAKLEDSAVYLCASSLGERGGETVQYFGAGTRLSVL.